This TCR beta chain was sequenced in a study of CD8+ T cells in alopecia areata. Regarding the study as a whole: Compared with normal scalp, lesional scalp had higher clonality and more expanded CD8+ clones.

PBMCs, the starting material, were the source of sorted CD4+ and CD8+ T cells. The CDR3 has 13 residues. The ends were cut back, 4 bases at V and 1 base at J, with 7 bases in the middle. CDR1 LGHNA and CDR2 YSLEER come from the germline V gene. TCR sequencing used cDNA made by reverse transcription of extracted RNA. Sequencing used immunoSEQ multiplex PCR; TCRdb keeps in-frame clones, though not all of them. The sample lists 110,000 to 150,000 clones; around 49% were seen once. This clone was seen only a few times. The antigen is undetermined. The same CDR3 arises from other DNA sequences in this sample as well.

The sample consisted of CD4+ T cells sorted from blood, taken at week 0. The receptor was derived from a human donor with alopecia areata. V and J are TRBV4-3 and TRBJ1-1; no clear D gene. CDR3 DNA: TGCGCCAGCAGCCGGGGTGAGAACACTGAAGCTTTCTTT. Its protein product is CASSRGENTEAFF.